This T cell receptor beta chain was observed in a study of blood T cell repertoires in COVID-19 (dated by TCRdb to 2019 to 2021). The study in broad terms: The collaborator samples originated in the United States, Italy and Spain and spanned the acute and convalescent phases of COVID-19. The repertoires were released in a freely available public database meant as a resource for research on the immune response to SARS-CoV-2. Sample metadata almost always included a de-identified subject ID, COVID-19 status, age in years and sex. The material from the prospective study consisted of cDNA or gDNA derived from T cells, B-cell-depleted T cells, or PBMCs. Where available, HLA class I and class II types were taken from metadata supplied by the sample provider and were not determined by assay-based typing. The dataset comprised deeply sampled blood TCRbeta repertoires from subjects exposed to, actively infected with, or recovered from COVID-19. The samples were drawn from two sources: the first 160 participants of the ongoing ImmuneRACE study, and fewer than 1,500 subjects contributed by 6 global collaborators. Points the paper makes about the study in general: How much clinical and demographic metadata was included differed by source and by participant, and the metadata was provided uncurated.

The immunoSEQ Assay, a bias-controlled multiplex PCR, was used to amplify TCRbeta CDR3 regions from genomic DNA. The study's processing was this. Nucleated cell counts per sample were estimated from amplification of reference gene primers within the assay. To quantify the absolute abundance of each unique TCRbeta CDR3 rearrangement, sequence reads were collapsed and filtered. Productive Simpson clonality was computed per sample as the square root of Simpson's diversity index over productive rearrangements. TCRdb obtained this table from immuneACCESS and retained in-frame rearrangements with V and J assigned. These tables miss some clones; where compared with another copy, unresolved V genes account for less than half of the shortfall, and the remainder is unexplained. D and trimming were read from the DNA, whereas the V and J calls and clone size are those reported in that table. For this sample there are roughly 150,000 clones; over 75% appear just once. Approximately 5.4% of the sample belongs to the ten largest clones.

Enrolling through a virtual design, the prospective study's participants ranged in age from roughly 18 to 89 years and lived across 20 to 25 United States geographic areas. To assign participants to cohorts, the prospective study relied on clinical history that participants themselves reported in a screening survey and a study questionnaire. Recovered participants in ImmuneRACE Cohort 3 were defined as having two consecutive negative NP/OP PCR tests, clearance from a healthcare professional, or resolution of symptoms. Each participant in the prospective study had whole blood, serum and a nasopharyngeal or oropharyngeal swab collected by mobile phlebotomists. Over a roughly 2-month period, participants in the prospective study had the option of providing additional blood draws and questionnaires. Blood samples from the prospective study were shipped frozen or at room temperature prior to DNA extraction.

With regard to this clone: Which antigen it targets is not known. Base qualities are missing; no much larger clone stands one base away.

The germline V end is reduced by 2 bases and the J end by 4 bases; junction bases left unmatched: 8. Reading from cysteine to phenylalanine, the CDR3 counts 16 amino acids. This entry keeps only the CDR3 DNA: 48 bases, framed from base 1. CDR1 and CDR2 were assigned from the germline V gene (reference sequence) as SGHAT and FQDESV. The sequence links TRBV11-1 to TRBJ2-5; 9 bases in between match TRBD2. The sequencing sample was made of PBMCs or T cells enriched from blood (not recorded which). The receptor's source is a man aged 35 to 55 who had recovered from COVID-19. The nucleotide sequence reads TGTGCCAGCAGCTTAAACCGCGGGGGGGAAAGAGAGACCCAGTACTTC. This is translated as CASSLNRGGERETQYF.